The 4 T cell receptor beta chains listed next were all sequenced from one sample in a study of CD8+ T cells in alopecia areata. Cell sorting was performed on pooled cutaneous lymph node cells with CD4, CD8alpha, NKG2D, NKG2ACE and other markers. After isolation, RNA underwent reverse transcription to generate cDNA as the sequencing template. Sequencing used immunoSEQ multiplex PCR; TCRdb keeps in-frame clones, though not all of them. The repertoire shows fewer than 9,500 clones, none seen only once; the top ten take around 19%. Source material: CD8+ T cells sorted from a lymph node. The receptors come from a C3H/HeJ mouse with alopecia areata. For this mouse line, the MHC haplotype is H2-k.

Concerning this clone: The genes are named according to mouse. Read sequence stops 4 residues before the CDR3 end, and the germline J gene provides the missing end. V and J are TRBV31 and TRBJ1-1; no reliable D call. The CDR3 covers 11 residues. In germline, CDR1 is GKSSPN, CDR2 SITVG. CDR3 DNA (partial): TGTGCCTGGAGTCTAGGGACA. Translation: CAWSLGT. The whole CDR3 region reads CAWSLGTEVFF. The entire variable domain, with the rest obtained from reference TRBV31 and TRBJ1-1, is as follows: AQTIHQWPVAEIKAVGSPLSLGCTIKGKSSPNLYWYWQATGGTLQQLFYSITVGQVESVVQLNLSASRPKDDQFILSTEKLLLSHSGFYLCAWSLGTEVFFGKGTRLTVV.

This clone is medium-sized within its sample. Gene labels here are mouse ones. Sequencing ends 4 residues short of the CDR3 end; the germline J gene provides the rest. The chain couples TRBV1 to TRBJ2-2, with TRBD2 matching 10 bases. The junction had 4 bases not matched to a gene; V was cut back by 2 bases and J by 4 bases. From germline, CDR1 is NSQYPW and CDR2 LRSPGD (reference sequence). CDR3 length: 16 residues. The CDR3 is CTCSALGGRGTGQLYF. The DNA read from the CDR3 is TGCACCTGCAGTGCACTGGGGGGGCGCGGCACCGGG. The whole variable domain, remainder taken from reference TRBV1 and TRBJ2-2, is VTLLEQNPRWRLVPRGQAVNLRCILKNSQYPWMSWYQQDLQKQLQWLFTLRSPGDKEVKSLPGADYLATRVTDTELRLQVANMSQGRTLYCTCSALGGRGTGQLYFGEGSKLTVL.

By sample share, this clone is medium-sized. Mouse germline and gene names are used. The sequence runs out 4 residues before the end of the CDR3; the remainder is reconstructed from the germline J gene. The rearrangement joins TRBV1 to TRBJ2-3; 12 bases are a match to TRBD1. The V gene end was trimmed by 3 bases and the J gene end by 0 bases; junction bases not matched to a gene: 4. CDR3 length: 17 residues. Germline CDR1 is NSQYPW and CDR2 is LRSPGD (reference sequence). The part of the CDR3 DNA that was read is TGCACCTGCAGTGCCCGGGACAGGGGGCTGAGTGCAGAA. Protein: CTCSARDRGLSAE. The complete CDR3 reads CTCSARDRGLSAETLYF.

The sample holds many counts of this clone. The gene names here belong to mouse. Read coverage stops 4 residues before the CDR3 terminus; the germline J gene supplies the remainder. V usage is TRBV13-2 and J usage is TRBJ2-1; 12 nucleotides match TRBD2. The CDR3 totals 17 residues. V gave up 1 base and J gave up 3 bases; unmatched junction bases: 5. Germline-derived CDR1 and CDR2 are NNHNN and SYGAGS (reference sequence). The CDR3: CASGDPGLGGSYAEQFF. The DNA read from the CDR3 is TGTGCCAGCGGTGATCCGGGACTGGGGGGATCCTATGCT.